The subject of this entry is one T cell receptor (beta chain). Its target is not known. Germline V gives CDR1 LGHNA, CDR2 YNFKEQ. V was pared by 3 bases and J by 1 base, with 15 bases between. This CDR3 spans 16 amino acids. The sample is drawn from a study of CD8 T cells in Susac syndrome. Study summary: Clinically active disease was present in six of the sequenced Susac syndrome patients. Eight or nine of these patients were in remission.

Study-level points and caveats: As acknowledged by the study, its TCR sequencing and HLA analysis included a relatively small number of individuals. Several Susac-specific public clones appeared in CD8+ TEMRA repertoires, and around 16 in total CD8+ repertoires.

With random hexamers, reverse transcription was performed on roughly 0.45 to 1 ug of RNA. A multiplex approach, immunoSEQ multiplex PCR, amplified TCR beta CDR3 across 54 Vbeta and 13 Jbeta. TCRdb reanalysed the immunoSEQ multiplex PCR reads using MiXCR and keeps one entry per CDR3 protein. The sample holds 100,000 to 150,000 distinct CDR3 sequences; around 94% are singletons and the top ten take approximately 0.2%. The sequenced sample was CD8+ T cells from PBMCs. V gene TRBV4-2 combines with J gene TRBJ1-1, with D possibly TRBD1 on 5 matching bases. The TCR comes from a human donor with Susac syndrome. The CDR3 here is CASSHLFRDPNTEAFF. The CDR3 DNA sequence: TGTGCCAGCAGCCACTTATTCCGGGACCCGAACACTGAAGCTTTCTTT.